This T cell receptor (beta chain) was recorded in a study of CD8 T cells in ankylosing spondylitis. Regarding the study as a whole: Within peripheral blood, clones linked to disease were CD8+ and relatively rare.

The germline V gene encodes CDR1 SQVTM and CDR2 ANQGSEA. Trimming took off 1 base at V and 3 bases at J, with 9 bases between the two ends. This CDR3 contains 13 residues. This clonotype was detected a few times. Its specificity is not known. The TCR beta libraries were generated through quantitative 5'-RACE incorporating molecular barcodes. TCRdb ran MiXCR on the 5' RACE reads and lists one entry per CDR3 protein. This sample has about 260,000 distinct CDR3 sequences, with 20% to 30% found just once. The sequence was collected from a male donor with ankylosing spondylitis or in good health (not recorded which). This rearrangement joins TRBV29-1 to TRBJ2-5; the D gene is possibly TRBD1 (5 bases). Sequencing was done on a sample of blood, either unsorted or a sorted T cell fraction (not recorded which). CDR3 sequence (DNA): TGCAGCGTTGAAGTTGGGGCTGAAGAGACCCAGTACTTC. It translates to CSVEVGAEETQYF.